A single sample is the source of the 12 T cell receptor beta chains below, sequenced in a study of blood T cell repertoires in COVID-19. Profiled with immunoSEQ multiplex PCR; TCRdb holds only in-frame clones, not every one. The table shows 40,000 to 45,000 clones, with approximately 87% occurring only once. Sequenced sample: peripheral blood. These receptors originate from a man aged 35 to 55 with COVID-19, enrolled during active disease.

The chain has TRBV9 and TRBJ2-3, with 8 positions matching TRBD2. The CDR3 has 13 amino acids. CDR1 and CDR2 from the germline V gene are SGDLS and YYNGEE. V lost 2 bases and J lost 11; bases outside the gene matches: 7. CDR3 DNA: TGTGCCAGCAGCGTCGGACTAGCCCAAGAGCAGTATTTT. This translates into CASSVGLAQEQYF.

The chain has TRBV6-1 and TRBJ2-7; D is possibly TRBD1 (6 bases). Trimming removed 6 bases at V and 2 bases at J, with 14 bases between. There are 14 residues in the CDR3. Germline CDR1 reads MNHNS; CDR2 reads SASEGT. This CDR3 reads CASSLAGVTYEQYF. In DNA form, the CDR3 reads TGTGCCAGCAGCCTGGCAGGGGTCACCTACGAGCAGTACTTC.

The chain combines TRBV5-1 with TRBJ1-6, with unresolved D. The ends were cut back, 0 bases at V and 7 bases at J, with 5 bases in the middle. CDR3 length: 13 residues. The germline CDR1 and CDR2 sequences are SGHRS and YFSETQ. The CDR3 is CASSLVVNSPLHF. In nucleotides, the CDR3 is TGCGCCAGCAGCTTGGTAGTGAATTCACCCCTCCACTTT. Variable domain in full (rest from reference TRBV5-1 and TRBJ1-6): KAGVTQTPRYLIKTRGQQVTLSCSPISGHRSVSWYQQTPGQGLQFLFEYFSETQRNKGNFPGRFSGRQFSNSRSEMNVSTLELGDSALYLCASSLVVNSPLHFGNGTRLTVT.

This sequence joins TRBV2 and TRBJ1-2; tentatively, D is TRBD1 (6 bases). The V gene's germline CDR1 is SNHLY and CDR2 FYNNEI. This CDR3 region has 12 residues. V shed 9 bases and J shed 9 bases, with 17 bases lying between them. The CDR3 DNA reads as TGTGCCAGGTTAGAGATGAGGGGGAGCTACACCTTC. Protein product: CARLEMRGSYTF. The full variable domain, completed using reference TRBV2 and TRBJ1-2, is EPEVTQTPSHQVTQMGQEVILRCVPISNHLYFYWYRQILGQKVEFLVSFYNNEISEKSEIFDDQFSVERPDGSNFTLKIRSTKLEDSAMYFCARLEMRGSYTFGSGTRLTVV.

The chain couples TRBV28 to TRBJ1-6; 9 bases line up with TRBD1. The CDR3 extends over 13 amino acids. V shed 6 bases, J shed 13 bases, and the junction held 7 bases outside the gene matches. The germline V gene has CDR1 MDHEN and CDR2 SYDVKM. The CDR3 loop is CASSRDRGTPLHF. CDR3 bases: TGTGCCAGCAGCCGTGACAGGGGGACGCCCCTCCACTTT.

The rearrangement joins TRBV14 to TRBJ2-3; D ambiguous. Germline V CDR1 and CDR2: SGHDN, FVKESK. The CDR3 is 11 amino acids. Between the trimmed V and J ends, which lost 6 bases and 4 bases, there was a span of 5 bases. DNA for the CDR3: TGTGCCAGCAGTTCCGCAGATACGCAGTATTTT. It translates to CASSSADTQYF.

The J gene is TRBJ2-5, the V gene TRBV21-1; the table's D gene call, TRBD2, was not cross checked with the DNA. TRBV21-1 is a pseudogene. The CDR3 runs 16 residues. The CDR3 sequence: CASSTLREVDKETQYF. CDR3 DNA sequence: TGTGCCAGCAGCACATTACGGGAGGTGGATAAAGAGACCCAGTACTTC.

V and J are TRBV6-5 and TRBJ1-2, with 7 bases identical to TRBD1. The V gene's germline CDR1 is MNHEY and CDR2 SVGAGI. The CDR3 extends over 13 amino acids. Unmatched junction bases numbered 7, after V lost 8 bases and J lost 4 bases. The CDR3 sequence: CASWTGALYGYTF. CDR3 bases: TGTGCCAGCTGGACAGGAGCTCTCTATGGCTACACCTTC.

V is TRBV5-1 and J is TRBJ2-5; TRBD2 matches 8 bases. The CDR3 extends over 15 amino acids. Per the germline V gene, CDR1 is SGHRS and CDR2 is YFSETQ. V shed 2 bases, J shed 0 bases, and the junction held 3 bases outside the gene matches. CDR3 region: CASSLQAGDQETQYF. The CDR3 region has the DNA TGCGCCAGCAGCTTACAAGCGGGGGACCAAGAGACCCAGTACTTC.

V is TRBV29-1 and J is TRBJ1-5; no reliable D call. Germline V gene lookup returns CDR1 SQVTM and CDR2 ANQGSEA. V lost 2 bases, J lost 1 base, and 6 bases lay in between. This CDR3 region has 13 residues. CDR3 sequence (DNA): TGCAGCGTTGAACTCGGGAGCAATCAGCCCCAGCATTTT. It encodes CSVELGSNQPQHF.

The chain recombines TRBV28 with TRBJ1-3; 8 bases are shared with TRBD1. From germline, CDR1 is MDHEN and CDR2 SYDVKM. This CDR3 spans 14 amino acids. J was trimmed by 6 bases and V by 6 bases; bases with no gene match: 7. CDR3 amino acids: CASRAGGKENTIYF. In nucleotides, the CDR3 is TGTGCCAGCAGGGCAGGGGGCAAAGAAAACACCATATATTTT.

The gene calls are TRBV7-9 and TRBJ1-4; D is possibly TRBD1 (6 bases). CDR1 is SEHNR, CDR2 FQNEAQ, per germline (reference sequence). The V and J ends lost 4 bases and 0 bases respectively, with 12 bases between them. CDR3 length: 16 amino acids. The CDR3: CASSWTALATNEKLFF. The CDR3 DNA follows: TGTGCCAGCAGCTGGACAGCTCTTGCAACTAATGAAAAACTGTTTTTT.